This entry lists 21 T cell receptor beta chains sequenced from one sample in a study of blood T cell repertoires in COVID-19. Sequencing used immunoSEQ multiplex PCR; TCRdb keeps in-frame clones, though not all of them. The sample contains fewer than 35,000 clones, roughly nine tenths of which appear only once. Sequencing used peripheral blood. These receptors were collected from a human donor with active COVID-19. The donor label of this sample is uncertain.

The chain has TRBV9 and TRBJ2-3; 12 nucleotides align to TRBD2. CDR1 and CDR2 (germline): SGDLS, YYNGEE. This CDR3 is 16 amino acids long. V lost 5 bases and J lost 5; bases outside the gene matches: 9. The DNA of the CDR3 is TGTGCCAGCAGTGACGAACTAGCGGGGGGTGGAGATACGCAGTATTTT. Amino acids: CASSDELAGGGDTQYF. The full variable domain, in which reference TRBV9 and TRBJ2-3 provide the parts outside the CDR3, is DSGVTQTPKHLITATGQRVTLRCSPRSGDLSVYWYQQSLDQGLQFLIQYYNGEERAKGNILERFSAQQFPDLHSELNLSSLELGDSALYFCASSDELAGGGDTQYFGPGTRLTVL.

The chain employs TRBV9 and TRBJ2-3; no clear D. Germline V gene sequence: CDR1 SGDLS, CDR2 YYNGEE. Deletions cut 1 base from V and 0 bases from J, with 6 bases between. This CDR3 is 14 amino acids long. For the CDR3, the DNA is TGTGCCAGCAGCGTACAGGTTAGCACAGATACGCAGTATTTT. Translated: CASSVQVSTDTQYF.

This chain joins TRBV5-1 and TRBJ2-3, with 13 bases lining up with TRBD2. The CDR3 contains 16 residues. V lost 4 bases and J lost 2; bases outside the gene matches: 4. The germline V gene has CDR1 SGHRS and CDR2 YFSETQ. The CDR3 reads CASSGGTSGATDTQYF. CDR3 nucleotide sequence: TGCGCCAGCAGCGGGGGGACTAGCGGGGCCACAGATACGCAGTATTTT.

The rearrangement joins TRBV11-2 to TRBJ2-6; 9 nucleotides line up with TRBD1. The CDR3 is 19 residues long. Looked up from germline, CDR1 is SGHAT and CDR2 is FQNNGV. The V segment lost 5 bases and the J segment 2 bases; nucleotides outside the gene matches: 13. The CDR3 reads CASSPYPNRGRAGANVLTF. The CDR3 DNA follows: TGTGCCAGCAGCCCATATCCAAACAGGGGGCGGGCTGGGGCCAACGTCCTGACTTTC.

The gene calls are TRBV2 and TRBJ2-3; possibly TRBD2 for D (5 bases). V gave up 8 bases and J gave up 2 bases, with 11 bases separating them. The CDR3 runs 13 residues. Germline CDR1 and CDR2: SNHLY and FYNNEI. Written as DNA, the CDR3 is TGTGCCAGCCAGAGAGCGGACACAGATACGCAGTATTTT. As protein: CASQRADTDTQYF.

This chain uses TRBV5-5 with TRBJ1-2, with D unclear. Trimming took 1 base from V and 13 from J, leaving 23 bases between them. The CDR3 is 15 amino acids. Germline assignment: CDR1 SGHKS and CDR2 YYEKEE (reference sequence). The CDR3 DNA follows: TGTGCCAGCAGCTTGACTTTGGCCAGCTCCTATGAGGTCACCTTC. It translates to CASSLTLASSYEVTF.

The gene calls are TRBV7-3 and TRBJ2-5; 8 nucleotides line up with TRBD1. The junction had 0 bases not matched to a gene; V was cut back by 0 bases and J by 3 bases. CDR3 length equals 14 residues. Germline lookup yields CDR1 SGHTA and CDR2 FQGTGA. CDR3 residues: CASSLTGQEETQYF. The CDR3 DNA reads TGTGCCAGCAGCTTAACGGGACAGGAAGAGACCCAGTACTTC.

The chain carries TRBV7-9 and TRBJ2-7; maybe TRBD2 (6 bases). The V end lost 4 bases, the J end lost 4 bases, and 14 bases lay between the germline ends. This CDR3 has 14 amino acids. CDR1 and CDR2 from the germline V gene are SEHNR and FQNEAQ (reference sequence). The CDR3 nucleotides read TGTGCCAGCAGCTCGACTAGGCAGTCGTACGAGCAGTACTTC. This gives the protein CASSSTRQSYEQYF.

This clone has only a few counts. This rearrangement joins TRBV5-1 to TRBJ2-7; maybe TRBD2 (5 bases). The germline V and J ends were trimmed by 0 bases and 2 bases, with 9 bases remaining between them. This CDR3 is built from 14 residues. Germline values: CDR1 SGHRS, CDR2 YFSETQ. CDR3 in DNA: TGCGCCAGCAGCTTGGCGGGGTCACCCTACGAGCAGTACTTC. It codes for CASSLAGSPYEQYF. The full variable domain, rest sourced from reference TRBV5-1 and TRBJ2-7, is KAGVTQTPRYLIKTRGQQVTLSCSPISGHRSVSWYQQTPGQGLQFLFEYFSETQRNKGNFPGRFSGRQFSNSRSEMNVSTLELGDSALYLCASSLAGSPYEQYFGPGTRLTVT.

This chain links TRBV30 with TRBJ2-3; 12 bases match TRBD2. The CDR3 length is 17 residues. V dropped 3 bases and J dropped 5; count of bases not matched to a gene: 12. Germline V CDR1 and CDR2: GTSNPN, SVGIG (reference sequence). CDR3 amino acids: CAWSAGASGGAVDTQYF. In DNA, the CDR3 is TGTGCCTGGAGCGCAGGAGCTAGCGGGGGGGCCGTAGATACGCAGTATTTT.

A few counts support this clone. The chain combines TRBV30 with TRBJ1-5, with TRBD1 as a possible D gene (5 bases). Germline CDR1 reads GTSNPN; CDR2 reads SVGIG (reference sequence). This CDR3 is built from 13 residues. Trimming cost V 7 bases and J 3 bases, with 13 bases left between them. CDR3 loop: CASSGGLNQPQHF. For the CDR3, the DNA is TGTGCCTCTTCGGGGGGACTCAATCAGCCCCAGCATTTT.

The chain uses TRBV5-6 and TRBJ2-6, with D tentatively TRBD2 (6 bases). V was trimmed by 4 bases and J by 2 bases, leaving 10 bases between them. The CDR3 contains 15 residues. Germline lookup yields CDR1 SGHDT and CDR2 YYEEEE. CDR3 DNA: TGTGCCAGCAGCCCGCGCGGGGCTGGGGCCAACGTCCTGACTTTC. Residues: CASSPRGAGANVLTF.

The V gene is TRBV19, the J gene TRBJ2-7, with D possibly TRBD1 on 6 matching bases. V dropped 3 bases and J dropped 5 bases, with 11 bases sitting between them. Per the germline V gene, CDR1 is LNHDA and CDR2 is SQIVND (reference sequence). The CDR3 is made up of 13 amino acids. The CDR3 bases are TGTGCCAGTAGTATTAGGCCAGGGGACGAGCAGTACTTC. The encoded protein is CASSIRPGDEQYF.

This sequence joins TRBV9 and TRBJ2-5; 7 nucleotides agree with TRBD1. Germline loops: CDR1 SGDLS, CDR2 YYNGEE. J lost 2 bases, V lost 3 bases, and 7 bases had no gene match. The CDR3 has 15 amino acids. The CDR3 spells CASSAGGSGQETQYF. The DNA for the CDR3 is TGTGCCAGCAGCGCAGGGGGTTCAGGGCAAGAGACCCAGTACTTC.

CDR3 loop: CASREDLASGYEQYF. DNA of the CDR3: TGTGCCAGCAGGGAGGACCTAGCTTCTGGCTACGAGCAGTACTTC. The chain employs TRBV6-5 and TRBJ2-7; D may be TRBD2 (5 bases). The germline CDR1 and CDR2 sequences are MNHEY and SVGAGI. The CDR3 consists of 15 residues. V gave up 6 bases and J gave up 3 bases, with 18 bases separating them.

The chain has TRBV2 and TRBJ1-2, with TRBD1 identical over 9 bases. CDR3 size: 13 residues. V lost 8 bases and J lost 2; bases outside the gene matches: 3. The germline CDR1 and CDR2 sequences are SNHLY and FYNNEI. This CDR3 reads CASRQGENYGYTF. The CDR3, as DNA: TGTGCCAGCCGACAGGGGGAAAACTATGGCTACACCTTC.

V gene TRBV28 combines with J gene TRBJ1-5; TRBD1 agrees at 10 bases. The CDR3 spans 14 residues. The junction had 4 bases not matched to a gene; V was cut back by 8 bases and J by 3 bases. CDR1 is MDHEN, CDR2 SYDVKM, per germline. In nucleotides, the CDR3 is TGTGCCAGCCGGGACAGGGGCCCCAATCAGCCCCAGCATTTT. Protein product: CASRDRGPNQPQHF.

The chain has TRBV6-1 and TRBJ2-7; possible D gene TRBD2, 5 bases. This CDR3 has 13 amino acids. Trimming stripped 0 bases from V and 6 bases from J, with 9 bases between. Germline CDR1 is MNHNS and CDR2 is SASEGT. Here the CDR3 reads CASSEAFRGEQYF. The CDR3 DNA follows: TGTGCCAGCAGTGAAGCGTTTCGGGGCGAGCAGTACTTC.

The table lists this clone with a count of one. The chain combines TRBV28 with TRBJ2-5; 9 nucleotides align to TRBD2. J was trimmed by 5 bases and V by 4 bases; bases with no gene match: 17. The CDR3 is 18 residues long. Germline CDR1 reads MDHEN; CDR2 reads SYDVKM. The CDR3 nucleotides read TGTGCCAGCAGTTCCCCCCGGGGCGGGAGGGCCGTGGGGGAGACCCAGTACTTC. It encodes CASSSPRGGRAVGETQYF.

The gene calls are TRBV5-1 and TRBJ2-3; D possibly corresponds to TRBD1 (5 bases). CDR1 and CDR2 (germline): SGHRS, YFSETQ. V was trimmed by 2 bases and J by 7 bases, leaving 17 bases between them. CDR3 size: 15 residues. CDR3 in DNA: TGCGCCAGCAGCTTCCTAGGACAAGCACAATATACGCAGTATTTT. It encodes CASSFLGQAQYTQYF.

The rearrangement joins TRBV5-1 to TRBJ1-2; the D gene is possibly TRBD1 (5 bases). The CDR3 runs 15 residues. The V gene's germline CDR1 is SGHRS and CDR2 YFSETQ. V was shortened by 0 bases and J by 3 bases, with 12 bases between the two germline ends. The CDR3 DNA reads as TGCGCCAGCAGCTTGGCTGTAGGAGGGGACTATGGCTACACCTTC. This encodes CASSLAVGGDYGYTF. Filled out from reference TRBV5-1 and TRBJ1-2, the complete variable domain reads KAGVTQTPRYLIKTRGQQVTLSCSPISGHRSVSWYQQTPGQGLQFLFEYFSETQRNKGNFPGRFSGRQFSNSRSEMNVSTLELGDSALYLCASSLAVGGDYGYTFGSGTRLTVV.